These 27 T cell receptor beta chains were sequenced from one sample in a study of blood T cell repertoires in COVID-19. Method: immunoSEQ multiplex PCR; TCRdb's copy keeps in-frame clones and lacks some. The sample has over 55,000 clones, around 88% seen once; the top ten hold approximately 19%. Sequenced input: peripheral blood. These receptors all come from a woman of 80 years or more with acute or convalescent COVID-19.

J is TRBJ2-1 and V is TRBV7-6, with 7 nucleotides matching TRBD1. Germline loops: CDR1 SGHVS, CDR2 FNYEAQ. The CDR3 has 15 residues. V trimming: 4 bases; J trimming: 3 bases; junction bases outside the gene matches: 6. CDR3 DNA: TGTGCCAGCAGCTCCAGAGGGGGCCTCTACAATGAGCAGTTCTTC. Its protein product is CASSSRGGLYNEQFF.

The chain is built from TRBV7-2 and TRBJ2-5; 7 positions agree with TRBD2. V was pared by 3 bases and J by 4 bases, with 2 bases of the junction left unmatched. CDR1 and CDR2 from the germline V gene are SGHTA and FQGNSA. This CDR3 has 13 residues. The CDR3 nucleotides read TGTGCCAGCAGCTTTGGCGGGAGAGAGACCCAGTACTTC. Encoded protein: CASSFGGRETQYF.

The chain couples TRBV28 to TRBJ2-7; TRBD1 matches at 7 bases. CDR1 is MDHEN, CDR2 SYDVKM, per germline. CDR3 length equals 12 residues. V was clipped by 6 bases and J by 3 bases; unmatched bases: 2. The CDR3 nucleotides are TGTGCCAGCAGGGGGACAGTCTACGAGCAGTACTTC. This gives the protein CASRGTVYEQYF. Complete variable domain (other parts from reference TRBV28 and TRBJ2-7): DVKVTQSSRYLVKRTGEKVFLECVQDMDHENMFWYRQDPGLGLRLIYFSYDVKMKEKGDIPEGYSVSREKKERFSLILESASTNQTSMYLCASRGTVYEQYFGPGTRLTVT.

The CDR3 sequence: CASKRGEREADTQYF. The CDR3 region has the DNA TGCGCCAGCAAAAGAGGAGAGCGGGAGGCAGATACGCAGTATTTT. The chain couples TRBV4-1 to TRBJ2-3; 9 bases line up with TRBD2. Trimming cost V 7 bases and J 4 bases; bases outside gene matches: 9. This CDR3 is 15 amino acids long. The germline V gene encodes CDR1 MGHRA and CDR2 YSYEKL.

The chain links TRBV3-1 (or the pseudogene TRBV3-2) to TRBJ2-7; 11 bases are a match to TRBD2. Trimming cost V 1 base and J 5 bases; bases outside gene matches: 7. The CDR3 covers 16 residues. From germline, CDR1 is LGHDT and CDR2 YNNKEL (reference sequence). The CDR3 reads CASSQAGGTSGHEQYF. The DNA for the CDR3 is TGTGCCAGCAGCCAAGCGGGAGGGACTAGCGGCCACGAGCAGTACTTC.

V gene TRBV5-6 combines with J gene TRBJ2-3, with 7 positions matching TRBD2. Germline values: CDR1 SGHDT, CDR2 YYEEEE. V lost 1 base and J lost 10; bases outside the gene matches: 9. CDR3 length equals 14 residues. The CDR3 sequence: CASSLRGVQSSQYF. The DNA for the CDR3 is TGTGCCAGCAGCTTGCGGGGGGTCCAGAGTTCGCAGTATTTT.

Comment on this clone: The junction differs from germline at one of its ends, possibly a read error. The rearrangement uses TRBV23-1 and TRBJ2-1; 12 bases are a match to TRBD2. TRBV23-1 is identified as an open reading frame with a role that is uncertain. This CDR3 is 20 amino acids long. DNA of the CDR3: TGCGCCAGCGGTCACCGACTAGCGGGGGCCCTATCCCTTAAATACAATGAGCAGTTCTTC. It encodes CASGHRLAGALSLKYNEQFF.

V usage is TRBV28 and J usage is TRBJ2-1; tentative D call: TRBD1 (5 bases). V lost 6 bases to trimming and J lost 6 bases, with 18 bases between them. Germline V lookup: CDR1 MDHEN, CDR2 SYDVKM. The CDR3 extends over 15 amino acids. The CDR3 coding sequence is TGTGCCAGCAGACCCCGCGGACCAAGGGGCAATGAGCAGTTCTTC. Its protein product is CASRPRGPRGNEQFF.

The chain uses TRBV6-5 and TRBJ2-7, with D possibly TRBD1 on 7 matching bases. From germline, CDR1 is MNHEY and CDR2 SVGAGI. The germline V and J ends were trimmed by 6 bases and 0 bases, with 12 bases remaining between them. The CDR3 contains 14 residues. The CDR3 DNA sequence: TGTGCCAGCAGGCGGGACAGAAGCTCCTACGAGCAGTACTTC. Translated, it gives CASRRDRSSYEQYF.

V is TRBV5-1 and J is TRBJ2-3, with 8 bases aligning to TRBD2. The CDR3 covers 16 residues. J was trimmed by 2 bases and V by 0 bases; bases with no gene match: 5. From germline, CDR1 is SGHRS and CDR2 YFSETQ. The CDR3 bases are TGCGCCAGCAGCTTGGTAGTAGCGGGGCTCACAGATACGCAGTATTTT. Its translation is CASSLVVAGLTDTQYF.

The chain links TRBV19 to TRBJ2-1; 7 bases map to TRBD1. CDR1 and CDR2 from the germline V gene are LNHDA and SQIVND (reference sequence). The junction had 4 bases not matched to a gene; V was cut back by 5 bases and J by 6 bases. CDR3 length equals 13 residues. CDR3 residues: CASSLGQSNEQFF. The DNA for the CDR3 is TGTGCCAGTAGTTTGGGACAGAGCAATGAGCAGTTCTTC.

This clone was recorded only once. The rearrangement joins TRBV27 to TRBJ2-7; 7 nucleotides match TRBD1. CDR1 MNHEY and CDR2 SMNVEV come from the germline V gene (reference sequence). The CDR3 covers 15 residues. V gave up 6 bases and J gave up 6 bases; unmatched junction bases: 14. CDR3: CASSIRDRTLSEQYF. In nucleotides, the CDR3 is TGTGCCAGCAGCATCCGGGACAGAACCCTCTCCGAGCAGTACTTC.

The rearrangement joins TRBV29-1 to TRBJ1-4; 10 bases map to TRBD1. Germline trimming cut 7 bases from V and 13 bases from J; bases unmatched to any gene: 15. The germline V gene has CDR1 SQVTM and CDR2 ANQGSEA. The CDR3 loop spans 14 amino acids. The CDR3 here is CSAMSTWTGGGLFF. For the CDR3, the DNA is TGCAGCGCCATGAGTACCTGGACAGGGGGAGGACTGTTTTTT.

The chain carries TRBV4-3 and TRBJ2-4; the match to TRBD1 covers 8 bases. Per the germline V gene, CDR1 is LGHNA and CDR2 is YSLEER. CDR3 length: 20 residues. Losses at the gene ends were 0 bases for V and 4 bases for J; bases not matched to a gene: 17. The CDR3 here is CASSQEGTGTANRGKNIQYF. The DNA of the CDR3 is TGCGCCAGCAGCCAAGAGGGGACAGGAACCGCAAATAGGGGGAAAAACATTCAGTACTTC.

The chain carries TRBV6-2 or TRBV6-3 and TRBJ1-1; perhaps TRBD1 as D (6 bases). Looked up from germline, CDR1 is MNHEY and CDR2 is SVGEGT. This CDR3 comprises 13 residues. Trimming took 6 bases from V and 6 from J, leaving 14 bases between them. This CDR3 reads CASSDGGAPEAFF. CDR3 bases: TGTGCCAGCAGCGATGGGGGGGCCCCTGAAGCTTTCTTT.

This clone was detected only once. CDR3 DNA: TGTGCCACCAGCAGACCGCAAGGGGGCTTAACCGGGGAGCTGTTTTTT. Its protein is CATSRPQGGLTGELFF. The chain uses TRBV15 and TRBJ2-2; the match to TRBD1 covers 7 bases. The CDR3 contains 16 residues. Germline-derived CDR1 and CDR2 are LNHNV and YYDKDF (reference sequence). With 2 bases clipped from V and 5 bases from J, the junction kept 8 bases outside the gene matches.

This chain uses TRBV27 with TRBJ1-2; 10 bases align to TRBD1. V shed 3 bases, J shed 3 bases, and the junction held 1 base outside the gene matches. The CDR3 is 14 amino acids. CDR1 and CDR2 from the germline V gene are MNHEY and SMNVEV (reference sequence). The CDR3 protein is CASSFGTGDYGYTF. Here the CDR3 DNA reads TGTGCCAGCAGTTTCGGGACAGGGGACTATGGCTACACCTTC.

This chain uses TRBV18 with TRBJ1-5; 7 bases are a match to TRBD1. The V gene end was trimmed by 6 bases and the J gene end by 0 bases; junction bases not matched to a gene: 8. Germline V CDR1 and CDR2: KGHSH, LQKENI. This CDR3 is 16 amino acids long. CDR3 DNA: TGTGCCAGCTCTTCGGGACAGCTGGATAGCAATCAGCCCCAGCATTTT. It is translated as CASSSGQLDSNQPQHF.

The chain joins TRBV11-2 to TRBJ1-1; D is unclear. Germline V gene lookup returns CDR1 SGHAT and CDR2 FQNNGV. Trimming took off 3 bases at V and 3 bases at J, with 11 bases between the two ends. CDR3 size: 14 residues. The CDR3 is CASSFSLEDTEAFF. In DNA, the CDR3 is TGTGCCAGCAGCTTCTCCCTCGAGGACACTGAAGCTTTCTTT.

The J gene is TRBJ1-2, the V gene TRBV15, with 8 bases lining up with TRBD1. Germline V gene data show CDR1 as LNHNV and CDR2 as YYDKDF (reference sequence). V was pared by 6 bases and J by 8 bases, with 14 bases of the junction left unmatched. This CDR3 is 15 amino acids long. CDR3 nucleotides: TGTGCCACCAGTGGGGAGAGAGGACAGGGCCTGGGCTACACCTTC. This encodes CATSGERGQGLGYTF.

The chain's CDR3 is CASSLYRGRDSPLHF. The CDR3 DNA sequence: TGTGCCAGCAGTTTATACAGGGGGCGAGATTCACCCCTCCACTTT. V usage is TRBV27 and J usage is TRBJ1-6; TRBD1 aligns across 9 bases. Germline values: CDR1 MNHEY, CDR2 SMNVEV (reference sequence). V trimming: 1 base; J trimming: 8 bases; junction bases outside the gene matches: 3. CDR3 size: 15 residues.

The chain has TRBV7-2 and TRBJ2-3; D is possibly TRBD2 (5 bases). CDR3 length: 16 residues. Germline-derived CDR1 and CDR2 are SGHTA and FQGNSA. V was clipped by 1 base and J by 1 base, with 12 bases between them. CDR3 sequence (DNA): TGTGCCAGCAGCTTAGTAGGGCTAGCCGGCACAGATACGCAGTATTTT. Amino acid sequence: CASSLVGLAGTDTQYF.

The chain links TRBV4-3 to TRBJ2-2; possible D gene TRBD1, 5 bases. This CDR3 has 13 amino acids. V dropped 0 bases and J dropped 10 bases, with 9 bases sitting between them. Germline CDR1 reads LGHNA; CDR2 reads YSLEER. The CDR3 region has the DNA TGCGCCAGCAGCCAAGAATGGGGCCAGGAGCTGTTTTTT. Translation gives CASSQEWGQELFF.

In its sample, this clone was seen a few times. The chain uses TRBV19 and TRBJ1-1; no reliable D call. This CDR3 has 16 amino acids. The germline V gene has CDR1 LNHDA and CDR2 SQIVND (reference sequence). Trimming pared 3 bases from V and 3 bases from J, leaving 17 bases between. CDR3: CASSMRGNRRDTEAFF. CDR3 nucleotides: TGTGCCAGTAGTATGAGAGGGAACCGGCGGGACACTGAAGCTTTCTTT.

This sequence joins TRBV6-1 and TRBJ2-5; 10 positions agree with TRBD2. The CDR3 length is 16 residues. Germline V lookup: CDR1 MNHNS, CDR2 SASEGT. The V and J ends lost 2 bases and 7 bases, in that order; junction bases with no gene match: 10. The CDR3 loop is CASSERSGGAVGTQYF. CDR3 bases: TGTGCCAGCAGTGAAAGAAGCGGGGGGGCCGTGGGGACCCAGTACTTC.

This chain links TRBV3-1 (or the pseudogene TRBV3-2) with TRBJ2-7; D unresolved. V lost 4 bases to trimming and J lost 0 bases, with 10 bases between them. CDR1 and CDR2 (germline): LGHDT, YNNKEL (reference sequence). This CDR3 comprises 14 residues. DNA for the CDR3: TGTGCCAGCAGCCCCGAGATCGGCTCCTACGAGCAGTACTTC. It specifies CASSPEIGSYEQYF.

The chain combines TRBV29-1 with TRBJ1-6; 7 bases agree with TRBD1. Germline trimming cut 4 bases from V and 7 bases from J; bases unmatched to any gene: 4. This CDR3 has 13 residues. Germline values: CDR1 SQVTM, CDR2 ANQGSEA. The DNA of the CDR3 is TGCAGCGTTGGTGGGACAGCCAATTCACCCCTCCACTTT. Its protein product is CSVGGTANSPLHF.